Given below is one T cell receptor beta chain in context. CDR3 length equals 15 residues. From germline, CDR1 is SEHNR and CDR2 FQNEAQ (reference sequence). V was pared by 5 bases and J by 4 bases, with 17 bases between. These data are taken from a study of blood T cell repertoires in COVID-19. On the study more broadly: The United States, Italy and Spain supplied acute and convalescent COVID-19 samples.

Data came from immunoSEQ multiplex PCR; TCRdb stores just in-frame clones and leaves some out. In the table there are around 97,000 clones, 82% of which are singletons. The rearrangement links TRBV7-9 to TRBJ1-1; D might be TRBD1 (6 bases). Sequenced sample: peripheral blood. This TCR came from a man between 65 and 80 years old with acute or convalescent COVID-19. CDR3: CASSPWRGEGTEAFF. The CDR3 DNA is TGTGCCAGCAGCCCCTGGAGGGGGGAGGGCACTGAAGCTTTCTTT.